Reported below is one T cell receptor beta chain. Its antigen is not identified. These data originate in a study of cytomegalovirus exposure and HLA in healthy donors. Donors counted as nominally healthy when sampled, yet unrecorded immune exposures were likely. The study ran its PCR with 60 Vbeta and 13 Jbeta primers. Profiled with immunoSEQ multiplex PCR; TCRdb holds only in-frame clones, not every one. The sample consists of 78,000 or so clones, around 60% of them appearing once. Findings and caveats of the study: In a later analysis, HLA-C alleles had the fewest associated TCRs, DRB1 alleles the most. A later analysis linked around 15,000 TCR beta sequences to HLA alleles at 0.05 false discovery rate. Sequencing likely caused a cluster of highly shared sequence variants.

Germline CDR1 and CDR2: SGHRS and YFSETQ. The CDR3 sequence is 15 residues long. Trimming pared 2 bases from V and 2 bases from J, leaving 11 bases between. This sequence was found in a male donor in good health and CMV-seropositive. The chain combines TRBV5-1 with TRBJ2-1; D possibly corresponds to TRBD1 (6 bases). The sequenced sample was PBMCs. The CDR3 bases are TGCGCCAGCAGCTTTTCCGAGGGGGCCTACAATGAGCAGTTCTTC. Translated: CASSFSEGAYNEQFF.